Listed here are 11 T cell receptor beta chains from one sample, sequenced in a study of blood T cell repertoires in COVID-19 (dated by TCRdb to the early 2020s). Library creation used the immunoSEQ multiplex PCR assay. The source is immuneACCESS, and TCRdb retained only in-frame sequences with V and J called. Part of the clones is not carried over; for the studies checked, unresolved V genes explain less than half of this, and the remainder is unexplained. This sample holds approximately 120,000 clones; 80% to 90% were observed only once. Of the sample, around 13% is held by the ten largest clones. Sequenced: peripheral blood. Source of these receptors: a human donor in a cohort sampled during active COVID-19.

This clone has only one observation. This chain connects TRBV18 to TRBJ1-1, with no clear D. The CDR3 consists of 14 residues. Germline-derived CDR1 and CDR2 are KGHSH and LQKENI. V lost 0 bases and J lost 6, with 11 bases in between. The CDR3 here is CASSPPRPEAEAFF. CDR3 bases: TGTGCCAGCTCACCACCGCGACCGGAGGCTGAAGCTTTCTTT. The full variable domain, with the rest looked up from reference TRBV18 and TRBJ1-1, is NAGVMQNPRHLVRRRGQEARLRCSPMKGHSHVYWYRQLPEEGLKFMVYLQKENIIDESGMPKERFSAEFPKEGPSILRIQQVVRGDSAAYFCASSPPRPEAEAFFGQGTRLTVV.

The chain uses TRBV21-1 and TRBJ1-2; the DNA was not compared with TRBD1, the D call given in the table. TRBV21-1 is marked as a pseudogene. This CDR3 comprises 17 residues. In DNA, the CDR3 is TGTGCCAGCAGCAAAGACGGGACAGCCCCGGGGAACTATGGCTACACCTTC. It yields the protein CASSKDGTAPGNYGYTF.

This clone has a single count. V gene TRBV4-1 combines with J gene TRBJ1-1; D gene uncertain. Trimming left V 8 bases short and J 0 bases short, with 10 bases between. The CDR3 extends over 13 amino acids. The germline V gene encodes CDR1 MGHRA and CDR2 YSYEKL. The CDR3 DNA reads TGCGCCAGCGAAAAAGACATGAACACTGAAGCTTTCTTT. As protein: CASEKDMNTEAFF.

The rearrangement joins TRBV29-1 to TRBJ1-2; D perhaps matches TRBD1 (6 bases). This CDR3 spans 13 amino acids. The V gene lost 4 bases and the J gene lost 2 bases, with 11 bases spanning the gap. Looked up from germline, CDR1 is SQVTM and CDR2 is ANQGSEA. CDR3: CSVGDMTNYGYTF. CDR3 in DNA: TGCAGCGTTGGGGACATGACCAACTATGGCTACACCTTC.

CDR3 bases: TGTGCCAGTAGCCCCGGGACTAGCGGGGGGGCCGATACGCAGTATTTT. It is translated as CASSPGTSGGADTQYF. This rearrangement joins TRBV19 to TRBJ2-3; 16 bases are a match to TRBD2. The germline gives CDR1 LNHDA, CDR2 SQIVND (reference sequence). This CDR3 spans 16 amino acids. V lost 6 bases to trimming and J lost 6 bases; unmatched junction nucleotides: 6.

CDR3 coding DNA: TGCGCCAGCAGCTTGGAGCCCGGTACTGTCTGGGGCTACACCTTC. Translation gives CASSLEPGTVWGYTF. This sequence joins TRBV5-1 and TRBJ1-2; no clear D gene. The CDR3 is made up of 15 amino acids. CDR1 and CDR2 from the germline V gene are SGHRS and YFSETQ. V lost 0 bases to trimming and J lost 8 bases, with 17 bases between them. The full variable domain, with the rest looked up from reference TRBV5-1 and TRBJ1-2, is KAGVTQTPRYLIKTRGQQVTLSCSPISGHRSVSWYQQTPGQGLQFLFEYFSETQRNKGNFPGRFSGRQFSNSRSEMNVSTLELGDSALYLCASSLEPGTVWGYTFGSGTRLTVV.

The CDR3 nucleotides are TGTGCCAGCAGAGTTAGCCCATACAATGAGCAGTTCTTC. Encoded protein: CASRVSPYNEQFF. This chain joins TRBV12-3 or TRBV12-4 and TRBJ2-1; D unresolved. The CDR3 length is 13 residues. Trimming cost V 6 bases and J 4 bases, with 10 bases left between them.

The V gene is TRBV27, the J gene TRBJ1-1; 8 nucleotides align to TRBD1. V dropped 5 bases and J dropped 1; count of bases not matched to a gene: 6. The germline V gene encodes CDR1 MNHEY and CDR2 SMNVEV (reference sequence). The CDR3 totals 15 residues. The CDR3 reads CASSLTGGANTEAFF. Written as DNA, the CDR3 is TGTGCCAGCAGTCTAACAGGGGGGGCGAACACTGAAGCTTTCTTT.

The chain carries TRBV4-2 and TRBJ2-3; 8 nucleotides agree with TRBD2. V was pared by 6 bases and J by 4 bases, with 6 bases of the junction left unmatched. CDR1 and CDR2 from the germline V gene are LGHNA and YNFKEQ. The CDR3 is 14 residues long. The CDR3 DNA reads TGTGCCAGCAGGGACGGGGGGGCCGCAGATACGCAGTATTTT. Translation gives CASRDGGAADTQYF.

The CDR3 is CASSRTTQEPNYGYTF. CDR3 coding DNA: TGCGCCAGCAGTCGTACCACACAGGAGCCAAACTATGGCTACACCTTC. V gene TRBV5-1 combines with J gene TRBJ1-2; weak D call: TRBD1 (5 bases). V gave up 5 bases and J gave up 2 bases, with 19 bases separating them. The CDR3 length is 16 residues. Germline assignment: CDR1 SGHRS and CDR2 YFSETQ.

This chain links TRBV4-1 with TRBJ1-1; D gene ambiguous. Germline lookup yields CDR1 MGHRA and CDR2 YSYEKL. V lost 3 bases and J 11 bases, leaving 10 bases between the germline ends. This CDR3 spans 11 amino acids. As DNA, the CDR3 is TGCGCCAGCAGCCACGGGGTTCGGGCTTTCTTT. It yields the protein CASSHGVRAFF.